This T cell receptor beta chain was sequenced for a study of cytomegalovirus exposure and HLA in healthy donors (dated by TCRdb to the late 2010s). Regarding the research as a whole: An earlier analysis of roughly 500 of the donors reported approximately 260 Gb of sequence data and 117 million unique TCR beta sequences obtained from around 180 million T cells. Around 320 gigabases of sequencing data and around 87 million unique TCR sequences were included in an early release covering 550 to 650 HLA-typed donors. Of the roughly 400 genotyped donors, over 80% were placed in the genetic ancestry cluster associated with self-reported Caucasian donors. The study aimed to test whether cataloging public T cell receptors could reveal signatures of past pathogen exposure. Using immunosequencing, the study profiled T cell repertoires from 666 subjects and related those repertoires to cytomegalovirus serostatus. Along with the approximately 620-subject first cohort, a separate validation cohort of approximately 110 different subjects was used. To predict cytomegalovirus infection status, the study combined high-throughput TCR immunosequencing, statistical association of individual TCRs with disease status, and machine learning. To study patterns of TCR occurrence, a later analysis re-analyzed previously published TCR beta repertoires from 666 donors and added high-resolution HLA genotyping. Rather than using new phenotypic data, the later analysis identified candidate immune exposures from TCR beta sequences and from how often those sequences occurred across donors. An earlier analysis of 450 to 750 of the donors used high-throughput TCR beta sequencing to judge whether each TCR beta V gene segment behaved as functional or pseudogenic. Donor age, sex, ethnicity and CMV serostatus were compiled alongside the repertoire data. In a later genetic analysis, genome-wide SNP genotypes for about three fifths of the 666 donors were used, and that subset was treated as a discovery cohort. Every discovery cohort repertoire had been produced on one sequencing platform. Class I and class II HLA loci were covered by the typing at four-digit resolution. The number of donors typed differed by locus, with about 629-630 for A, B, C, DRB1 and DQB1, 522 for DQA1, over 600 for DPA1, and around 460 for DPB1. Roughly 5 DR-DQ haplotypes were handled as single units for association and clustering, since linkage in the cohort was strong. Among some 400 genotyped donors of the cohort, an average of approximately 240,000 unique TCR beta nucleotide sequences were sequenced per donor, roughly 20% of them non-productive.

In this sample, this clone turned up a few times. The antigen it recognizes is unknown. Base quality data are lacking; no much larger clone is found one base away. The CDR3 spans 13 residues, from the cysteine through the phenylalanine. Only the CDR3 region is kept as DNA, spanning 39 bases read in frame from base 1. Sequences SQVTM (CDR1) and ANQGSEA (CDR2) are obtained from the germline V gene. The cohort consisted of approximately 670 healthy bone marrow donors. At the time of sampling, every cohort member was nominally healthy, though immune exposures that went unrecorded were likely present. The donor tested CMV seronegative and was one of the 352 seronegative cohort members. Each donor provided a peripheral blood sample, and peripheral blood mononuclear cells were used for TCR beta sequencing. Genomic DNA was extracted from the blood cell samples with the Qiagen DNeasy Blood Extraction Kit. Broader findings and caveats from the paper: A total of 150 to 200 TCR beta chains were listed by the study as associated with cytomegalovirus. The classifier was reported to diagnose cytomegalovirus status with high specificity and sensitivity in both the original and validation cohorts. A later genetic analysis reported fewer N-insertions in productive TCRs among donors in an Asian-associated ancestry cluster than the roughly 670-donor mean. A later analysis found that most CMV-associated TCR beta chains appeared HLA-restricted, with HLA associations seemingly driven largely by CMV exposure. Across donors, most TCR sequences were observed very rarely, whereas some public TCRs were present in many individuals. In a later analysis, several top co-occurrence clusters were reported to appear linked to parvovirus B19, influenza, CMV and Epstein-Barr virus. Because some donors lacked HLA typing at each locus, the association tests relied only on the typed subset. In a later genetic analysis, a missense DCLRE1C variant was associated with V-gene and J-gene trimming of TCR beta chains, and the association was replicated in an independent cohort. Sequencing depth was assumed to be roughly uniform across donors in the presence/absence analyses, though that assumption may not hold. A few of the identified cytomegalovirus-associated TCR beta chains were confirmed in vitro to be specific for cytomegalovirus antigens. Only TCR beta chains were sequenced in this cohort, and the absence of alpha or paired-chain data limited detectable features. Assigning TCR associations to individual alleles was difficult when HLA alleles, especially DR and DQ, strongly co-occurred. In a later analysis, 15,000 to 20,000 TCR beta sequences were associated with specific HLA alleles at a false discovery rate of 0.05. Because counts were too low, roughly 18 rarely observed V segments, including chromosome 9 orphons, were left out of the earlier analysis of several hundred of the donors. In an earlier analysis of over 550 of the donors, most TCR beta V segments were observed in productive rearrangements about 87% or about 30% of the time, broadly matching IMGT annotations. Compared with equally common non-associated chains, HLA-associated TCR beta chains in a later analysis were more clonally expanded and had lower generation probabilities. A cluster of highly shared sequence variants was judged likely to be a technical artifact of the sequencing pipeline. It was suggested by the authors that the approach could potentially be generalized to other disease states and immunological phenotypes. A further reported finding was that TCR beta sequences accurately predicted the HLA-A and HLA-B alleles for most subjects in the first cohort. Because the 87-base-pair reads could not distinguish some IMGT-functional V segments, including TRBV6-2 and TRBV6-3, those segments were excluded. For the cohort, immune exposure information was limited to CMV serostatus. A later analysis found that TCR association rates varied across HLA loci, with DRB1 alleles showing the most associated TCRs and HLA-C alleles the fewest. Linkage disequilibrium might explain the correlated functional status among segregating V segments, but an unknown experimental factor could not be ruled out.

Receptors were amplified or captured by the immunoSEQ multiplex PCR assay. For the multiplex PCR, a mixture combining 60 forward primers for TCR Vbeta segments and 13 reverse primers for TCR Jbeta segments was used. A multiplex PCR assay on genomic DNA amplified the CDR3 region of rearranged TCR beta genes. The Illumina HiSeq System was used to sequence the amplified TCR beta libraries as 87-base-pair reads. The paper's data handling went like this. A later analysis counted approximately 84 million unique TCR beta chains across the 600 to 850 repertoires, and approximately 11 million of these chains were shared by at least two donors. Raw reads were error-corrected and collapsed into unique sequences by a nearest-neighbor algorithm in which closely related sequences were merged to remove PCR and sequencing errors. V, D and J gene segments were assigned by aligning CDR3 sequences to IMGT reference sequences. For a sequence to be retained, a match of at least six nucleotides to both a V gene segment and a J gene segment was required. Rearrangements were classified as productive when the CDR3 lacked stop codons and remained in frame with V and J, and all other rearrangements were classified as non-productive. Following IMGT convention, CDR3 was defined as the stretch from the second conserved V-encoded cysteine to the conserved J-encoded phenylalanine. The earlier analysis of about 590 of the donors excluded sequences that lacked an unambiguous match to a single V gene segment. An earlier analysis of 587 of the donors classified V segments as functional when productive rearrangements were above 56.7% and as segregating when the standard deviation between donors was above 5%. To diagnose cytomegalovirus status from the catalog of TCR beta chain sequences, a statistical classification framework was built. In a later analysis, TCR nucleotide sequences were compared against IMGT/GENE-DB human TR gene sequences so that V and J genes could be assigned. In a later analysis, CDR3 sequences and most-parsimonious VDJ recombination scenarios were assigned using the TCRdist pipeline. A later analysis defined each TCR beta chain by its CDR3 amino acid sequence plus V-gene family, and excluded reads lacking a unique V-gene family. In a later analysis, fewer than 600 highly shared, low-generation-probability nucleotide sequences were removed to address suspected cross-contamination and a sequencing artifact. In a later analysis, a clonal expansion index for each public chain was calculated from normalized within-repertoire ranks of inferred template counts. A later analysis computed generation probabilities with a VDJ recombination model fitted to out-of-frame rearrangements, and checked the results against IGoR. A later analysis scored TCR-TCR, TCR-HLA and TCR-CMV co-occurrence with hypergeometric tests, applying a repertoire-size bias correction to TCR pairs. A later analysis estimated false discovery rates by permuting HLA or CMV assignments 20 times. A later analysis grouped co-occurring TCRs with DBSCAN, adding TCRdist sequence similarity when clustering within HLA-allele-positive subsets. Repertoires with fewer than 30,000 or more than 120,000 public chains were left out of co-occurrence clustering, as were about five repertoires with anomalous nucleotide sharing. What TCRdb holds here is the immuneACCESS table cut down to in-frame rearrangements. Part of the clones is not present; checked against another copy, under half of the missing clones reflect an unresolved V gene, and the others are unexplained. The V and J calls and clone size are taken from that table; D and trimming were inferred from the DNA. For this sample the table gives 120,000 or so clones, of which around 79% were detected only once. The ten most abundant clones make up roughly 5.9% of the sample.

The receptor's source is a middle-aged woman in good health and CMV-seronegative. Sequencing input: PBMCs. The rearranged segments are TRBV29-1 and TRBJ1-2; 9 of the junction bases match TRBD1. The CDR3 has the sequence CKIQQGAGYGYTF. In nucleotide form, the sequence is TGCAAGATTCAACAGGGGGCCGGCTATGGCTACACCTTC.